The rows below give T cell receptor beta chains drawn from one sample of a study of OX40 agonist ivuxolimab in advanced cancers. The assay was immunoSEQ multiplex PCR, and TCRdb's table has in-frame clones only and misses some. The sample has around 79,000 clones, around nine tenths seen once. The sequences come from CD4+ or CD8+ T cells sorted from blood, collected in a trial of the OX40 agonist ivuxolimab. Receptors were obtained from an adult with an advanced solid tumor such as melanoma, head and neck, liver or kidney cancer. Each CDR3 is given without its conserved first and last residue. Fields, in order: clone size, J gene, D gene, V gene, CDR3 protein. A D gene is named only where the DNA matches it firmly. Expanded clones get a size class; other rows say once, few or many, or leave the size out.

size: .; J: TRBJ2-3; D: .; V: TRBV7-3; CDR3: ASSRSSSTDTQY
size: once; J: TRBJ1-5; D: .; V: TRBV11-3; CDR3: ASSLVRGAQPQH
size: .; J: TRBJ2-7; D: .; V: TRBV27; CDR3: ASSTLVRGRGSYEQY
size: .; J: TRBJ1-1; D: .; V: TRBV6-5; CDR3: ASSYRGEAF
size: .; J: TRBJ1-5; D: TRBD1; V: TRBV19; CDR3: ASTMRGPGDQPQH
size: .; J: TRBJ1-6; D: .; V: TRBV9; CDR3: ASSAETGGNSPLH
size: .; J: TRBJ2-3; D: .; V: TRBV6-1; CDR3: ASTGGASTDTQY
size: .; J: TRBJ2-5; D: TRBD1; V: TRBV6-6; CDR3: ASSYIFPGQGGTQY
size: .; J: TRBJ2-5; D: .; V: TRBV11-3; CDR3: ASSLAQGRGETQY
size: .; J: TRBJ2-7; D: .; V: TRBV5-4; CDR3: ASSLDPGKNPEQY
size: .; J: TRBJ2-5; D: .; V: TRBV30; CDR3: AWSADGRKETQY
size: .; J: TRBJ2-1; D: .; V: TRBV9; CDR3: ASSASPISVSYNEQF
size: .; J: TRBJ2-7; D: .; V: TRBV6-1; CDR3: ASSEAGTPFSEQY
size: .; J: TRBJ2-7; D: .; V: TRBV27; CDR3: ASSFGRLSYEQY
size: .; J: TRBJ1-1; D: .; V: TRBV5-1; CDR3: ASSLAQGEAF
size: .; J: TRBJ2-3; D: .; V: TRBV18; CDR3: ASSPHSTDTQY